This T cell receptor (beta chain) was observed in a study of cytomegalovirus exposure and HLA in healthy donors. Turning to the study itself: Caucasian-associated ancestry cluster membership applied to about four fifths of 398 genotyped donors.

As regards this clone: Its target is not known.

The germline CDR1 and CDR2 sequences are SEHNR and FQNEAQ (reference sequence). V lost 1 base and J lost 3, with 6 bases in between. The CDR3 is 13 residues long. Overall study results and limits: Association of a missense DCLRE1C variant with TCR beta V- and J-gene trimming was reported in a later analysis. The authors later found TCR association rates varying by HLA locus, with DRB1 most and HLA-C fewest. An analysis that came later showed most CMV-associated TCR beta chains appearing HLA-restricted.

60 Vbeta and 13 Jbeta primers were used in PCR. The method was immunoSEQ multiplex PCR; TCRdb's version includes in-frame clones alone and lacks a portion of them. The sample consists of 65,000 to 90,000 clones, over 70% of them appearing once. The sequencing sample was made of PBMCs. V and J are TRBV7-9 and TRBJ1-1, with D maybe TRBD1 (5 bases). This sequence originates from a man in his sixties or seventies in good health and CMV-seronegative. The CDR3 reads CASSLGGDTEAFF. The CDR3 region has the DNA TGTGCCAGCAGCTTAGGGGGGGACACTGAAGCTTTCTTT.